A single sample gave rise to the 18 T cell receptor beta chains below, sequenced in a study of blood T cell repertoires in COVID-19. Data came from immunoSEQ multiplex PCR; TCRdb stores just in-frame clones and leaves some out. The table shows about 270,000 clones, with roughly 85% occurring only once. Sequencing was performed on peripheral blood. Receptors originate from a woman aged 18-30 years with acute or convalescent COVID-19.

For this clone: Relative to the germline gene, one junction end is altered; a read error may explain this. The chain joins TRBV7-7 to TRBJ2-1; D possibly corresponds to TRBD2 (6 bases). The CDR3 runs 15 residues. Germline CDR1 is SSHAT and CDR2 is FNYEAQ (reference sequence). The CDR3 nucleotides read TGTGCTAGCAGCTTTGGGTCGGGAGCCTACAATGAGCAGTTCTTC. Translated: CASSFGSGAYNEQFF.

This chain joins TRBV7-9 and TRBJ2-7, with 9 bases fitting TRBD2. The ends lost 2 bases at V and 7 bases at J; junction bases unmatched: 12. CDR3 size: 16 residues. Germline V gene data show CDR1 as SEHNR and CDR2 as FQNEAQ (reference sequence). The CDR3 sequence is CASSLRLADGFTEQYF. In DNA form, the CDR3 reads TGTGCCAGCAGCTTAAGACTAGCGGATGGTTTTACAGAGCAGTACTTC.

The V call is TRBV28, the J call TRBJ1-5, with D perhaps matching TRBD1 (6 bases). The CDR3 runs 16 residues. Germline V gene data show CDR1 as MDHEN and CDR2 as SYDVKM. V was trimmed by 2 bases and J by 5 bases, leaving 16 bases between them. For the CDR3, the DNA is TGTGCCAGCAGTTTAGGCGGGCAGGGGATGGATCAGCCCCAGCATTTT. Protein: CASSLGGQGMDQPQHF.

The J gene is TRBJ1-6, the V gene TRBV7-9; maybe TRBD1 (6 bases). V lost 2 bases and J 5 bases, leaving 16 bases between the germline ends. The CDR3 has 17 residues. Per germline, CDR1 SEHNR and CDR2 FQNEAQ (reference sequence). CDR3 in DNA: TGTGCCAGCAGCTTACGAGCCGGGACACTAAATAATTCACCCCTCCACTTT. This translates into CASSLRAGTLNNSPLHF.

This clone was counted once. The chain joins TRBV19 to TRBJ2-1, with D tentatively TRBD1 (5 bases). The V end lost 3 bases, the J end lost 2 bases, and 11 bases lay between the germline ends. Per the germline V gene, CDR1 is LNHDA and CDR2 is SQIVND (reference sequence). CDR3 size: 15 residues. The CDR3 loop reads CASSIGVGPYNEQFF. The CDR3 DNA sequence: TGTGCCAGTAGTATTGGGGTGGGGCCCTACAATGAGCAGTTCTTC.

V is TRBV29-1 and J is TRBJ2-1; no reliable D call. The CDR3 is 13 residues long. Germline values: CDR1 SQVTM, CDR2 ANQGSEA. V lost 6 bases, J lost 6 bases, and 15 bases lay in between. CDR3 bases: TGCAGCGTCCACCCCGCGCTGGTCAATGAGCAGTTCTTC. This sequence encodes CSVHPALVNEQFF.

The chain combines TRBV11-2 with TRBJ2-7, with 8 bases identical to TRBD1. V dropped 0 bases and J dropped 3; count of bases not matched to a gene: 1. The CDR3 has 14 residues. The V gene's germline CDR1 is SGHAT and CDR2 FQNNGV. The CDR3 region has the DNA TGTGCCAGCAGCTTAGAGGGACAGGTCTACGAGCAGTACTTC. It is translated as CASSLEGQVYEQYF.

The rearrangement uses TRBV5-1 and TRBJ2-1; 8 nucleotides match TRBD1. The CDR3 has 14 amino acids. Germline V gene lookup returns CDR1 SGHRS and CDR2 YFSETQ. Trimming at V came to 4 bases and at J to 9 bases, leaving 9 bases not matched to a gene. The CDR3 DNA reads as TGCGCCAGCAGCCAACAGGGGGATAGGGGTGAGCAGTTCTTC. This translates into CASSQQGDRGEQFF.

V and J are TRBV7-2 and TRBJ2-7; 13 positions match TRBD2. J lost 6 bases, V lost 5 bases, and 10 bases had no gene match. Per the germline V gene, CDR1 is SGHTA and CDR2 is FQGNSA. The CDR3 is made up of 16 amino acids. DNA for the CDR3: TGTGCCAGCAGCCCCCAGACTAGCGGGAGGAGGGGCGAGCAGTACTTC. This codes for CASSPQTSGRRGEQYF.

This chain uses TRBV14 with TRBJ2-2; TRBD1 might be the D (6 bases). CDR1 is SGHDN, CDR2 FVKESK, per germline. This CDR3 has 14 residues. Trimming left V 5 bases short and J 6 bases short, with 13 bases between. Here the CDR3 reads CASSYIQGAGELFF. The CDR3, as DNA: TGTGCCAGCAGCTATATACAGGGTGCCGGGGAGCTGTTTTTT.

The rearrangement uses TRBV28 and TRBJ1-4, with TRBD1 as a possible D gene (5 bases). V dropped 4 bases and J dropped 2 bases, with 11 bases sitting between them. The CDR3 contains 15 residues. Germline V gives CDR1 MDHEN, CDR2 SYDVKM. Here the CDR3 DNA reads TGTGCCAGCAGTTCTGGAGGGGAGACTAATGAAAAACTGTTTTTT. Protein product: CASSSGGETNEKLFF. Drawing the rest from reference TRBV28 and TRBJ1-4, the complete variable domain is DVKVTQSSRYLVKRTGEKVFLECVQDMDHENMFWYRQDPGLGLRLIYFSYDVKMKEKGDIPEGYSVSREKKERFSLILESASTNQTSMYLCASSSGGETNEKLFFGSGTQLSVL.

The chain recombines TRBV4-3 with TRBJ2-7; D is undetermined. In germline, CDR1 is LGHNA, CDR2 YSLEER. Between the trimmed V and J ends, which lost 4 bases and 3 bases, there was a span of 13 bases. This CDR3 region has 14 residues. CDR3 bases: TGCGCCAGCAGCCTAGGAGTTTCGGGCTACGAGCAGTACTTC. It yields the protein CASSLGVSGYEQYF.

V and J are TRBV6-5 and TRBJ1-5, with 7 bases aligning to TRBD1. The CDR3 length is 15 residues. V was pared by 4 bases and J by 1 base, with 4 bases of the junction left unmatched. Germline-derived CDR1 and CDR2 are MNHEY and SVGAGI. The CDR3 coding sequence is TGTGCCAGCAGTTTCACAGGGGAAAGCAATCAGCCCCAGCATTTT. Protein sequence: CASSFTGESNQPQHF.

The genes are TRBV11-2 and TRBJ2-7, with 7 bases fitting TRBD2. Germline values: CDR1 SGHAT, CDR2 FQNNGV. The CDR3 sequence is 16 residues long. Trimming cost V 1 base and J 2 bases; bases outside gene matches: 8. The CDR3 spells CASSLGVGGRAYEQYF. DNA of the CDR3: TGTGCCAGCAGCTTAGGCGTTGGGGGGAGGGCCTACGAGCAGTACTTC.

This sequence joins TRBV6-6 and TRBJ2-7, with 8 bases aligning to TRBD1. The CDR3 totals 15 residues. V gave up 6 bases and J gave up 2 bases; unmatched junction bases: 9. The germline V gene encodes CDR1 MNHNY and CDR2 SVGAGI (reference sequence). CDR3: CASSSPDRGPYEQYF. The CDR3 DNA is TGTGCCAGCAGCTCACCCGACAGGGGACCCTACGAGCAGTACTTC.

CDR3 residues: CASRLDPGIGTLNTEAFF. The CDR3 DNA is TGTGCCAGTAGGCTTGACCCGGGGATCGGGACACTGAACACTGAAGCTTTCTTT. The chain recombines TRBV19 with TRBJ1-1, with a possible D match to TRBD1 (6 bases). This CDR3 is built from 18 residues. The V end was cut by 6 bases, the J end by 0 bases, with 23 bases between. Germline-derived CDR1 and CDR2 are LNHDA and SQIVND (reference sequence).

In its sample, this clone was seen a few times. The gene calls are TRBV6-5 and TRBJ2-1; 11 positions match TRBD2. This CDR3 contains 15 residues. The germline gives CDR1 MNHEY, CDR2 SVGAGI. The junction had 6 bases not matched to a gene; V was cut back by 6 bases and J by 5 bases. CDR3 amino acids: CASRGVAGGDNEQFF. In DNA, the CDR3 is TGTGCCAGCAGGGGAGTAGCGGGAGGGGACAATGAGCAGTTCTTC.

The chain joins TRBV19 to TRBJ2-7; a possible D gene is TRBD1 (7 bases). CDR1 and CDR2 (germline): LNHDA, SQIVND (reference sequence). V lost 3 bases to trimming and J lost 3 bases, with 12 bases between them. This CDR3 has 14 residues. This CDR3 is CASSIGRGDYEQYF. As DNA, the CDR3 is TGTGCCAGTAGTATCGGCAGGGGGGACTACGAGCAGTACTTC.